Here is one T cell receptor (beta chain) with its context. The data were taken from a study of cytomegalovirus exposure and HLA in healthy donors. This CDR3 region has 15 residues. V gave up 5 bases and J gave up 6 bases; unmatched junction bases: 10. In germline, CDR1 is LNHNV, CDR2 YYDKDF (reference sequence). PCR used 60 Vbeta primers and 13 Jbeta primers. Clones were sequenced by immunoSEQ multiplex PCR, and TCRdb holds only the in-frame ones, with some missing. The sample contains around 20,000 clones, approximately 80% of which appear only once. The V and J genes are TRBV15 and TRBJ2-3, with 8 bases matching TRBD2. The sequence came from a human donor in good health. The sample was PBMCs. The CDR3 protein is CATSYRRGGVDTQYF. CDR3 nucleotide sequence: TGTGCCACCAGCTATCGCCGGGGGGGCGTTGATACGCAGTATTTT.